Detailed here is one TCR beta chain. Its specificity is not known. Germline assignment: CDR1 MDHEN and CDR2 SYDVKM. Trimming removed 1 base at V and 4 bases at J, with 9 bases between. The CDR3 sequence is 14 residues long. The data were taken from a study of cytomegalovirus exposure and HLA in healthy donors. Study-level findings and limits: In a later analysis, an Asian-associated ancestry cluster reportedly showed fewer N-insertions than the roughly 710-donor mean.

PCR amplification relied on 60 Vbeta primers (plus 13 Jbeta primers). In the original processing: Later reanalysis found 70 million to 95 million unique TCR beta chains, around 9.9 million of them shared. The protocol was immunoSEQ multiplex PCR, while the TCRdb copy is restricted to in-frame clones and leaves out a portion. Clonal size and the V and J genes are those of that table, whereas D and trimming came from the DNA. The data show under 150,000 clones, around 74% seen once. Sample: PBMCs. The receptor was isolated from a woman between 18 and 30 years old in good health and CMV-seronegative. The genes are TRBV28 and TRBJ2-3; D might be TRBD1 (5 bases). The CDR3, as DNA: TGTGCCAGCAGTTTATTCCAGGGCTCAGATACGCAGTATTTT. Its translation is CASSLFQGSDTQYF.